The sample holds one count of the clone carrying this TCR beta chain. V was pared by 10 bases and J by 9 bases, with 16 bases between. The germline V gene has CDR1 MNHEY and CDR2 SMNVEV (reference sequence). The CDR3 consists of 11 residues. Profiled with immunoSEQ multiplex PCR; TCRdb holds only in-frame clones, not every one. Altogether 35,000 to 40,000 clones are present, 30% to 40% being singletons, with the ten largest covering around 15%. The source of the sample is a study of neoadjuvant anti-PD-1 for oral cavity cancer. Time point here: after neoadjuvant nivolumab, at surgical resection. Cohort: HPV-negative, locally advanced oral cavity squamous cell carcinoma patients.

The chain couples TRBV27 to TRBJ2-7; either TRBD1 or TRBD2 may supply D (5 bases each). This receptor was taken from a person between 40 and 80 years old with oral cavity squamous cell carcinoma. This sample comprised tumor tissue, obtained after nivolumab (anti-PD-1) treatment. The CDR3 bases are TGTGCCACTGGGGGTTTAGCACGGCAGTACTTC. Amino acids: CATGGLARQYF.